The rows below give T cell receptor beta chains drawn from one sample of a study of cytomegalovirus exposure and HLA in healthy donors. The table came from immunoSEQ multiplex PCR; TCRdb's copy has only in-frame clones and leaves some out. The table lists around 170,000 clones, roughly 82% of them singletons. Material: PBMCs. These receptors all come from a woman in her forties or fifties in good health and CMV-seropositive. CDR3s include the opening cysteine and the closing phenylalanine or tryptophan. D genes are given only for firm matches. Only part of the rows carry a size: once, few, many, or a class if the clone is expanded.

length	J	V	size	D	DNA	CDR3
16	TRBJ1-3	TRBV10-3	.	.	TGTGCCATCAGTGTGGGCCAGGGTCACTCTGGAAACACCATATATTTT	CAISVGQGHSGNTIYF
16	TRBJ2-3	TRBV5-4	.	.	TGTGCCAGCAGCTTGCCCGGGACTGAGGCCACAGATACGCAGTATTTT	CASSLPGTEATDTQYF
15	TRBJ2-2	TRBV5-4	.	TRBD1	TGTGCCAGCAGCTTCCGGGACAGGGAGATCGGGGAGCTGTTTTTT	CASSFRDREIGELFF
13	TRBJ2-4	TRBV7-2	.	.	TGTGCCAGCAGCCTAAGACAGAGGAACATTCAGTACTTC	CASSLRQRNIQYF
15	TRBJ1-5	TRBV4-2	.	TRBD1	TGTGCCAGCAGCCGGACAGGGGAAAGCAATCAGCCCCAGCATTTT	CASSRTGESNQPQHF
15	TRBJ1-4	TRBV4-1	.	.	TGCGCCAGCAGCCCTCAACAGGGTGGAGGTGAAAAACTGTTTTTT	CASSPQQGGGEKLFF
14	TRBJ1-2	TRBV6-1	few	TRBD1	TGTGCCAGCAGTGAAGTCGCAGGGGGCCATGGCTACACCTTC	CASSEVAGGHGYTF
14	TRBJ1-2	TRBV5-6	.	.	TGTGCCAGCAGCTTGGTGCAGGGTATCTATGGCTACACCTTC	CASSLVQGIYGYTF
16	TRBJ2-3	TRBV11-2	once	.	TGTGCCAGCAGCCATCGACAGGCGACCTTCACAGATACGCAGTATTTT	CASSHRQATFTDTQYF
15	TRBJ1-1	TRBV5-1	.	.	TGCGCCAGCAGCTTGGGCGGGGGCGTAATTGCTGAAGCTTTCTTT	CASSLGGGVIAEAFF
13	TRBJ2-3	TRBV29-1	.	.	TGCAGCGTTAGTTTTCAGGGAACAGATACGCAGTATTTT	CSVSFQGTDTQYF
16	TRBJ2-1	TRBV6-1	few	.	TGTGCCAGCAGTGAAAACCCTTGGAGCTCCTACAATGAGCAGTTCTTC	CASSENPWSSYNEQFF
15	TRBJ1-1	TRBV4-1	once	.	TGCGCCAGCAGCCAAGTAGACAAGATGAACACTGAAGCTTTCTTT	CASSQVDKMNTEAFF
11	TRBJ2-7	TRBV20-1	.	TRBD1	TGCAGTGCAGACACAGGGGTCGAGCAGTACTTC	CSADTGVEQYF
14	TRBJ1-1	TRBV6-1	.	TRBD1	TGTGCCAGCGCCAGACAGGGGGCATGGACTGAAGCTTTCTTT	CASARQGAWTEAFF
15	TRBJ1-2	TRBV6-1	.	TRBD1	TGTGCCAGCAGTCTGGGACAGGGATACAACTATGGCTACACCTTC	CASSLGQGYNYGYTF
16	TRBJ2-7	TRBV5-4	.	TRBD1	TGTGCCAGCAGCTCAGTCGGGACAGGTACTTCCTACGAGCAGTACTTC	CASSSVGTGTSYEQYF
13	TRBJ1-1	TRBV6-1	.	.	TGTGCCACCCGTCCAGGGGAGAACACTGAAGCTTTCTTT	CATRPGENTEAFF
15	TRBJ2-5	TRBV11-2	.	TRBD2	TGTGCCAGCAGCCAACTAGCGGGGGGAGGAGAGACCCAGTACTTC	CASSQLAGGGETQYF
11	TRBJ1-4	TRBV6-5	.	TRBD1	TGTGCCAGCAGTTTGGGACAGAGCCTGTTTTTT	CASSLGQSLFF
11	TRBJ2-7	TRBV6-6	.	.	TGTGCCAGCAGTTCTCGGACATACGAGTACTTC	CASSSRTYEYF
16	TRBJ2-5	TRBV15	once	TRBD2	TGTGCCACCAGCAGAGGACTAGCGGGGCACCAAGAGACCCAGTACTTC	CATSRGLAGHQETQYF
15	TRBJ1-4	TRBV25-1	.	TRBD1	TGTGCCAGCAGTGATACAGGGGGAACTAATGAAAAACTGTTTTTT	CASSDTGGTNEKLFF
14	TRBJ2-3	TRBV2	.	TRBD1	TGTGCCAGGGAAGGCAGGGGGTCTAGGGATACGCAGTATTTT	CAREGRGSRDTQYF
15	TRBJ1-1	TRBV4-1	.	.	TGCGCCAGCAGCCCCACGGACAGCCTGAACACTGAAGCTTTCTTT	CASSPTDSLNTEAFF
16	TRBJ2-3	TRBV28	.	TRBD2	TGTGCCAGCAGAGGCGGTGGCGGGGGGCTTTGGGGTACGCAGTATTTT	CASRGGGGGLWGTQYF
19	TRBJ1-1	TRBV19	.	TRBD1	TGTGCCAGTAGTATACGAGAAGAGAAATCGCCGACAGGGGGAACTGAAGCTTTCTTT	CASSIREEKSPTGGTEAFF
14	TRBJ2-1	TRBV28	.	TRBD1	TGTGCCAGCAGAGGACAGGGGGCATCTAATGAGCAGTTCTTC	CASRGQGASNEQFF
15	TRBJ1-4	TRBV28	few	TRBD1	TGTGCCAGCAGTTTAGGCGGGACAGGCGGTGAAAAACTGTTTTTT	CASSLGGTGGEKLFF
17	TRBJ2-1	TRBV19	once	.	TGTGCCAGTAGTATTATCCAGGGAAGGGGTGTGGACAATGAGCAGTTCTTC	CASSIIQGRGVDNEQFF
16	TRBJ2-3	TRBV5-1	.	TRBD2	TGCGCCAGCAGCTTGATGGCTAGCGGGGGGGCAGATACGCAGTATTTT	CASSLMASGGADTQYF
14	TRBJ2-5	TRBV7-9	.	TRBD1	TGTGCCAGCACCAGGACAGGGGGCCAAGAGACCCAGTACTTC	CASTRTGGQETQYF
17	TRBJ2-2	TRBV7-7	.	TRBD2	TGTGCTAGCAGGCAACTAGCGGGGAACCAGAACACCGGGGAGCTGTTTTTT	CASRQLAGNQNTGELFF
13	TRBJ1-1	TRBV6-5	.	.	TGTGCCAGCAGTTCTGACAGGTACACTGAAGCTTTCTTT	CASSSDRYTEAFF
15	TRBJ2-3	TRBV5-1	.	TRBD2	TGCGCCAGCAGCAGAGCGGGGGATGATGCAGATACGCAGTATTTT	CASSRAGDDADTQYF
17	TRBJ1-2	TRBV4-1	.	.	TGCGCCAGCAGCCAAGAGTATAGGGCAGGGGCCTACTATGGCTACACCTTC	CASSQEYRAGAYYGYTF
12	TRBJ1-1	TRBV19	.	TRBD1	TGTGCCAGTAGTCTAGGACAGGGGGAAGCTTTCTTT	CASSLGQGEAFF
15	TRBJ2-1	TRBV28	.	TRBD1	TGTGCCAGCAGTTTTGGGACAGGGGTGGACAATGAGCAGTTCTTC	CASSFGTGVDNEQFF
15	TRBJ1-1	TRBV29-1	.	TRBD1	TGCAGCGCTGGGACGCCGGGACAGGGGAGCACTGAAGCTTTCTTT	CSAGTPGQGSTEAFF
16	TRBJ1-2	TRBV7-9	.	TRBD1	TGTGCCAGCAGCTTAGCCGGGACAGGGACCCCCTATGGCTACACCTTC	CASSLAGTGTPYGYTF
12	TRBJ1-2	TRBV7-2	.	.	TGTGCCTTGGGACACTCGAACTATGGCTACACCTTC	CALGHSNYGYTF